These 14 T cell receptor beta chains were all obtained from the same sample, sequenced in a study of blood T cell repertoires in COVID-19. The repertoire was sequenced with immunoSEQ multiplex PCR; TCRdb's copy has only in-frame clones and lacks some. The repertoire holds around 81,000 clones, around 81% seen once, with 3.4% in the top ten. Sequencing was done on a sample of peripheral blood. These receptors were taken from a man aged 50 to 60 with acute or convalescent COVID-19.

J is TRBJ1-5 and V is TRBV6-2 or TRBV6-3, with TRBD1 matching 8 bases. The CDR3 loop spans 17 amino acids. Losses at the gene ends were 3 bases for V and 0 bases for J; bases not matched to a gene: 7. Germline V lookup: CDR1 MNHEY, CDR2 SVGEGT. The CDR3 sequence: CASSYGGQGHSNQPQHF. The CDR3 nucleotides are TGTGCCAGCAGTTATGGTGGACAGGGCCATAGCAATCAGCCCCAGCATTTT.

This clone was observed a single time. CDR3 bases: TGCGCCAGCAGCTCAGGGGGCCCTACTAACTATGGCTACACCTTC. This encodes CASSSGGPTNYGYTF. The V gene is TRBV5-1, the J gene TRBJ1-2; TRBD1 matches at 8 bases. Germline V gives CDR1 SGHRS, CDR2 YFSETQ. The CDR3 is 15 amino acids. V shed 3 bases, J shed 0 bases, and the junction held 4 bases outside the gene matches.

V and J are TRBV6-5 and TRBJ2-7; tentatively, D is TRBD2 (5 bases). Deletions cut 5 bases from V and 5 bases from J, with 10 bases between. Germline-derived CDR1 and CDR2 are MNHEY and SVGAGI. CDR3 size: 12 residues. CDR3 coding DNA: TGTGCCAGCAGTCCGGACGGGAACGAGCAGTACTTC. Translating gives CASSPDGNEQYF.

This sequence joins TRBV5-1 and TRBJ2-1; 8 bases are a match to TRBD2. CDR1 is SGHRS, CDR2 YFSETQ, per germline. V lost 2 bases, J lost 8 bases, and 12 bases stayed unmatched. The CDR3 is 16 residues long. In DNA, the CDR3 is TGCGCCAGCAGCTTTTCGGCGGGAGGCCAAGTCGATGAGCAGTTCTTC. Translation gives CASSFSAGGQVDEQFF.

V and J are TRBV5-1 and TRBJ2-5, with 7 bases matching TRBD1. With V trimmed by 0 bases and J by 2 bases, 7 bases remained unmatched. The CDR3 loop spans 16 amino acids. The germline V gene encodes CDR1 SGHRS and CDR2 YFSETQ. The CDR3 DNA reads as TGCGCCAGCAGCTTGGACGCCGCAGGGGGTCAAGAGACCCAGTACTTC. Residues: CASSLDAAGGQETQYF.

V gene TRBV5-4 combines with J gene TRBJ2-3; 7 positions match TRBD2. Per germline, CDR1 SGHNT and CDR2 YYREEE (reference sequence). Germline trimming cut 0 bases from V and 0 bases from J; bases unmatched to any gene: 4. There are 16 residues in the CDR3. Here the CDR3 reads CASSLASGTSTDTQYF. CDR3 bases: TGTGCCAGCAGCTTGGCTAGCGGTACGAGCACAGATACGCAGTATTTT.

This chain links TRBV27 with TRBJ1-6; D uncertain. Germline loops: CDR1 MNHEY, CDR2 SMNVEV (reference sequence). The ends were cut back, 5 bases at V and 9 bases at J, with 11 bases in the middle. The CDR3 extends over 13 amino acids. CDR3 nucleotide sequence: TGTGCCAGCAGTACAACCTCGGGTTCACCCCTCCACTTT. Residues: CASSTTSGSPLHF.

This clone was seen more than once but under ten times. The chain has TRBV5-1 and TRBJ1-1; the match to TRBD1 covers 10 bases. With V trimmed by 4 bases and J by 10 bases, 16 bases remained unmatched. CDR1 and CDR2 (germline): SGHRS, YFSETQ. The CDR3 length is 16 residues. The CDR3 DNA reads TGCGCCAGCAGCGCCAACCGGGACAGGGGAAGTGGTACAGCTTTCTTT. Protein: CASSANRDRGSGTAFF.

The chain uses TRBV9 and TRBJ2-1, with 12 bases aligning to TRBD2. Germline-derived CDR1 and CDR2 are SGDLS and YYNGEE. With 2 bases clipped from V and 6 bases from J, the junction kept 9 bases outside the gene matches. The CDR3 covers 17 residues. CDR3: CASSVGTSGQFSNEQFF. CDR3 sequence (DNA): TGTGCCAGCAGCGTCGGGACTAGCGGGCAGTTCTCCAATGAGCAGTTCTTC.

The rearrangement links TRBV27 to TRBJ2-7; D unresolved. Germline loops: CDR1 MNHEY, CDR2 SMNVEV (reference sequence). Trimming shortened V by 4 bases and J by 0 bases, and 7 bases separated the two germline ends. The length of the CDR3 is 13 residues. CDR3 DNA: TGTGCCAGCAGTTCGACAAACTCCTACGAGCAGTACTTC. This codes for CASSSTNSYEQYF.

The CDR3 nucleotides read TGTGCCAGCAGTTTACAGTATGGCGCCCAAGAGACCCAGTACTTC. Amino acids: CASSLQYGAQETQYF. V is TRBV6-4 and J is TRBJ2-5; no clear D gene. The V end was cut by 5 bases, the J end by 1 base, with 14 bases between. The germline gives CDR1 MRHNA, CDR2 SNTAGT. There are 15 residues in the CDR3.

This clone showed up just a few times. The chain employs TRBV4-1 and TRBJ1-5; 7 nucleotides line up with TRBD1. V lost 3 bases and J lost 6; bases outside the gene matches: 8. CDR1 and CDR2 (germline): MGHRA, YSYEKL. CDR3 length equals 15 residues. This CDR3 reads CASSQEQGTGQPQHF. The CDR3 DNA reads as TGCGCCAGCAGCCAGGAACAGGGGACGGGTCAGCCCCAGCATTTT.

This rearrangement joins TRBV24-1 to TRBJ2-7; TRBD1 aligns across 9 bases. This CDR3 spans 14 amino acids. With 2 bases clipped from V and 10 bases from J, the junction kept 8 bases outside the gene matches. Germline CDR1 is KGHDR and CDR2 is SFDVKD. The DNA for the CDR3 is TGTGCCACCAGTGATTCGCTGGACAGGGGTCCCCAGTACTTC. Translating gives CATSDSLDRGPQYF.

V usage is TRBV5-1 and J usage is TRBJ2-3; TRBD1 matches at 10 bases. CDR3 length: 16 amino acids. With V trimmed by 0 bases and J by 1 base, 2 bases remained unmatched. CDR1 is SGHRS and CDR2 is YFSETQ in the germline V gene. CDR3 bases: TGCGCCAGCAGCTTGGCTGGGACAGGGGGCACAGATACGCAGTATTTT. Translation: CASSLAGTGGTDTQYF.